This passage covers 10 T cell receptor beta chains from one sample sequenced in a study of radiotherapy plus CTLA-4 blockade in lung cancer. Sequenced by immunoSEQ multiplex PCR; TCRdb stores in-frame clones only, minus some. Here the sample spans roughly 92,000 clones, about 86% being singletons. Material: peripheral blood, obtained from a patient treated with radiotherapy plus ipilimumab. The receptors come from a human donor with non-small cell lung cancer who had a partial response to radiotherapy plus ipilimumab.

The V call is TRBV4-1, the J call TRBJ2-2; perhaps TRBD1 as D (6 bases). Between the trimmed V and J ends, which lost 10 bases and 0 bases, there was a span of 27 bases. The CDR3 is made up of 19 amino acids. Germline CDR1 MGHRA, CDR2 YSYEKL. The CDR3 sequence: CATTKGTGPLLPNTGELFF. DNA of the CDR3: TGCGCCACCACCAAAGGAACAGGGCCGCTACTCCCGAACACCGGGGAGCTGTTTTTT.

The CDR3 region is CASSQDEGNYGYTF. In DNA, the CDR3 is TGCGCCAGCAGCCAAGATGAGGGTAACTATGGCTACACCTTC. The chain carries TRBV4-3 and TRBJ1-2, with no clear D. The V gene lost 0 bases and the J gene lost 1 base, with 6 bases spanning the gap. CDR1 and CDR2 from the germline V gene are LGHNA and YSLEER. This CDR3 has 14 amino acids.

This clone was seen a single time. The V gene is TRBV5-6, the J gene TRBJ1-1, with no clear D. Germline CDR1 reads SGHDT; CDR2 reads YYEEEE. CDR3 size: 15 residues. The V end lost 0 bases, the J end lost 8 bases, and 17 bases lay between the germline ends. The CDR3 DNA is TGTGCCAGCAGCTTGGGACGGCTGTTAGCGGGCGAAGCTTTCTTT. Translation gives CASSLGRLLAGEAFF.

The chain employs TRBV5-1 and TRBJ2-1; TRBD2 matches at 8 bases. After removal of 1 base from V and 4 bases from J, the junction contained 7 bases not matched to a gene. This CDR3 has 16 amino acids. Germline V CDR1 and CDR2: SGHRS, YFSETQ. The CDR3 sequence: CASSLWATSEYNEQFF. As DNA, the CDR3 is TGCGCCAGCAGCTTGTGGGCGACTAGCGAGTACAATGAGCAGTTCTTC.

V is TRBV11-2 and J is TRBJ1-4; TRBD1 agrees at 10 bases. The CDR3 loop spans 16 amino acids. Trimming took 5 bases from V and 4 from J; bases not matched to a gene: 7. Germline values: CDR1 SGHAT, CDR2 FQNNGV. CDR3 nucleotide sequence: TGTGCCAGCAGCCGCGGACAGGGGGTTTATAATGAAAAACTGTTTTTT. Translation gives CASSRGQGVYNEKLFF.

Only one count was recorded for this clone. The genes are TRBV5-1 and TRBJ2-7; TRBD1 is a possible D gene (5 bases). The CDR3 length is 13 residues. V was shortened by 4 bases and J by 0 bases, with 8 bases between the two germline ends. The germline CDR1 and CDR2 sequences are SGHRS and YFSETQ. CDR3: CASSQGSSYEQYF. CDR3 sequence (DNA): TGCGCCAGCAGCCAGGGTAGCTCCTACGAGCAGTACTTC.

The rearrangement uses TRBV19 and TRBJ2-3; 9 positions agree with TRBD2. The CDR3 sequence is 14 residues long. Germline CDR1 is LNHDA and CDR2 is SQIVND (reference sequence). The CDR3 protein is CASAREGLSDTQYF. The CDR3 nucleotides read TGTGCTTCAGCGCGGGAGGGCCTATCCGATACGCAGTATTTT.

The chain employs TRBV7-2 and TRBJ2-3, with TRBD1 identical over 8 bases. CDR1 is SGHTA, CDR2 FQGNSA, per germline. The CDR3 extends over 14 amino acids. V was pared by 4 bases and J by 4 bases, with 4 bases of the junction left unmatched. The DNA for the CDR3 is TGTGCCAGCAGCTCAGGGGGCCTGCCAGATACGCAGTATTTT. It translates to CASSSGGLPDTQYF.

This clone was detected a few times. CDR3 amino acids: CASSLDGNYGYTF. In DNA, the CDR3 is TGTGCCAGCAGCTTAGACGGGAACTATGGCTACACCTTC. The V call is TRBV7-9, the J call TRBJ1-2, with D hard to call. There are 13 residues in the CDR3. Trimming removed 1 base at V and 2 bases at J, with 5 bases between. The germline V gene encodes CDR1 SEHNR and CDR2 FQNEAQ (reference sequence).

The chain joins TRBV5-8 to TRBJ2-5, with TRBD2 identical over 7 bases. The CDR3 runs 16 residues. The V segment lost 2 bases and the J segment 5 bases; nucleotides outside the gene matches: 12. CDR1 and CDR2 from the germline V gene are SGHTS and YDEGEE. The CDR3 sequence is CASSFGRLAISETQYF. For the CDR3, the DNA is TGTGCCAGCAGCTTCGGGAGACTAGCCATATCGGAGACCCAGTACTTC.